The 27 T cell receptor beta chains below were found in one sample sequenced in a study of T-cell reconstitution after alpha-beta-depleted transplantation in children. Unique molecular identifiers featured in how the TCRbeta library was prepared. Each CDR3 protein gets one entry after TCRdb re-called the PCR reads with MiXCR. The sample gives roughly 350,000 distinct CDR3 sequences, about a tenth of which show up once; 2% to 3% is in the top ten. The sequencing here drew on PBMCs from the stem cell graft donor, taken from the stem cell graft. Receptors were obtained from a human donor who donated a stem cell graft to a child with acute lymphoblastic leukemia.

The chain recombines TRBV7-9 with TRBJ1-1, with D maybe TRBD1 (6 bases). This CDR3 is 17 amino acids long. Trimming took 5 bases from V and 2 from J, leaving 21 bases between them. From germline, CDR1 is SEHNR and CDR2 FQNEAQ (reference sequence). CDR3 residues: CASSLKGTGKSNTEAFF. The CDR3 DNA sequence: TGTGCCAGCAGCCTGAAAGGTACAGGGAAGTCAAACACTGAAGCTTTCTTT.

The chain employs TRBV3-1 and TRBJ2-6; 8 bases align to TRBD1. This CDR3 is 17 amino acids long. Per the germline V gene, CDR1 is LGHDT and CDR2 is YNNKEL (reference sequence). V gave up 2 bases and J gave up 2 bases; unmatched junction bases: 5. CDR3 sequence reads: CASSQYGQGTGANVLTF. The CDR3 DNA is TGTGCCAGCAGCCAATATGGACAGGGTACTGGGGCCAACGTCCTGACTTTC.

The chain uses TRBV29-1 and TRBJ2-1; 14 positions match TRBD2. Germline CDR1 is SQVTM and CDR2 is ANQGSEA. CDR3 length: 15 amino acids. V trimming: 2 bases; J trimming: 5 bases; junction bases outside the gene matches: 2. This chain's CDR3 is CSVERGLAGDNEQFF. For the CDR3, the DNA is TGCAGCGTTGAAAGGGGACTAGCGGGAGACAATGAGCAGTTCTTC.

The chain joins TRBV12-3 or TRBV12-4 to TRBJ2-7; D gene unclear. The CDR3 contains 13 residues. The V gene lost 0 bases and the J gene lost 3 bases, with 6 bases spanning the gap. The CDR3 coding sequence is TGTGCCAGCAGTTTAGCGCCCGTCTACGAGCAGTACTTC. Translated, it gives CASSLAPVYEQYF.

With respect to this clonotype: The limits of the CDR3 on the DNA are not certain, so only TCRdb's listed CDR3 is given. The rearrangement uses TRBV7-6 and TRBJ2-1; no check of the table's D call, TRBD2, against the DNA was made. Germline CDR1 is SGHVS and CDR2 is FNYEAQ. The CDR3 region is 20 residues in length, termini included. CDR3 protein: CASSLVGQGASGTSGTRVSF.

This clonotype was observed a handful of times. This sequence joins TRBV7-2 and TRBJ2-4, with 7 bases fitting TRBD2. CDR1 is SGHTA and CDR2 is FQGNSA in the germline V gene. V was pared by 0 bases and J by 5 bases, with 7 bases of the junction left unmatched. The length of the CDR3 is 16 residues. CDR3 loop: CASSLAALARENIQYF. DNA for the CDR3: TGTGCCAGCAGCTTAGCGGCACTAGCGCGTGAAAACATTCAGTACTTC.

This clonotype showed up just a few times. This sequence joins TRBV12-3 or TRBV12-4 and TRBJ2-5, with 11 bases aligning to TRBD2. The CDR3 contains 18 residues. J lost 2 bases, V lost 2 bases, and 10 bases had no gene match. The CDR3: CASSLRASGRRGQETQYF. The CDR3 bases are TGTGCCAGCAGTTTAAGGGCTAGCGGGAGGAGGGGGCAAGAGACCCAGTACTTC.

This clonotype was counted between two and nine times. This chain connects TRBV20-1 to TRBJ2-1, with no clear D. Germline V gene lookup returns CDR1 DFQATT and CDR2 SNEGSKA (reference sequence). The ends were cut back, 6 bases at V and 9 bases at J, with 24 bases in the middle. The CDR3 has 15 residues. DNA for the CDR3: TGCAGTGCCATAGAGCCCCACCTGGGCGTCGGTGAGCAGTTCTTC. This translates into CSAIEPHLGVGEQFF.

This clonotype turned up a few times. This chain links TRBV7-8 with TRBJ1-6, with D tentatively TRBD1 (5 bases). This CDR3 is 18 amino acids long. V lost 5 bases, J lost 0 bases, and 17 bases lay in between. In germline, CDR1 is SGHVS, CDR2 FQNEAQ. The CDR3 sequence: CASSPGGSPSSYNSPLHF. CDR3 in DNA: TGTGCCAGCAGCCCCGGGGGGAGCCCGAGCTCCTATAATTCACCCCTCCACTTT. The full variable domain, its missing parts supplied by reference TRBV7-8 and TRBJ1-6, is GAGVSQSPRYKVAKRGQDVALRCDPISGHVSLFWYQQALGQGPEFLTYFQNEAQLDKSGLPSDRFFAERPEGSVSTLKIQRTQQEDSAVYLCASSPGGSPSSYNSPLHFGNGTRLTVT.

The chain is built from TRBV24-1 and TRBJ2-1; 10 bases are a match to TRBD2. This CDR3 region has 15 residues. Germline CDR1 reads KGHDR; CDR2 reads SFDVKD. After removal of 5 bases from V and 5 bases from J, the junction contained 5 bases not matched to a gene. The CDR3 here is CATSGGLAENNEQFF. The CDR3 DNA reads TGTGCCACCAGTGGTGGACTAGCGGAGAACAATGAGCAGTTCTTC.

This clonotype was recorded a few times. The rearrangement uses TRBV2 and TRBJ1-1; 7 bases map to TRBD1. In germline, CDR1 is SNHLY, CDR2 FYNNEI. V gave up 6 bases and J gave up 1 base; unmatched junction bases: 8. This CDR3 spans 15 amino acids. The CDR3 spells CASSLIRTGNTEAFF. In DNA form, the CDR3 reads TGTGCCAGCAGCCTCATTCGGACAGGGAACACTGAAGCTTTCTTT.

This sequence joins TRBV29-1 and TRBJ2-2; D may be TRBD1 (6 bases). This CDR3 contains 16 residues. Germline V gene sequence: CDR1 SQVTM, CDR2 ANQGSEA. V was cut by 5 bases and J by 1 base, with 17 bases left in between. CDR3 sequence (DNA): TGCAGCGTTACCCGTGGGGGCGGGCGGAACACCGGGGAGCTGTTTTTT. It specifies CSVTRGGGRNTGELFF.

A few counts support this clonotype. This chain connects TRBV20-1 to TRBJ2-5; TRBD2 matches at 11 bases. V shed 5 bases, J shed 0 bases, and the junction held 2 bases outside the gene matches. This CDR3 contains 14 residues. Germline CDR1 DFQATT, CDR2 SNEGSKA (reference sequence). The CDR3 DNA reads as TGCAGTGCTGAACTAGCGGGGGACCAAGAGACCCAGTACTTC. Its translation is CSAELAGDQETQYF.

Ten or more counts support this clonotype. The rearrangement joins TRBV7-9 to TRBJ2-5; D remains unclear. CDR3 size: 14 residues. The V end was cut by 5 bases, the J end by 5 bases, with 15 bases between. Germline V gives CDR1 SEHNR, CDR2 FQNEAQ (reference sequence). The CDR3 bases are TGTGCCAGCAGCCCCCTCGCCGGGTCGGAGACCCAGTACTTC. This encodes CASSPLAGSETQYF.

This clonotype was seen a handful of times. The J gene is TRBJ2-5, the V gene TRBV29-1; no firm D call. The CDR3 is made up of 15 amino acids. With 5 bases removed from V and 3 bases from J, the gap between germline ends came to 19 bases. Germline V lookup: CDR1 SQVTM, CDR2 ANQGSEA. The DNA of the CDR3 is TGCAGCGTTACCGGACCGAGAAGTGGAGAAGAGACCCAGTACTTC. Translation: CSVTGPRSGEETQYF.

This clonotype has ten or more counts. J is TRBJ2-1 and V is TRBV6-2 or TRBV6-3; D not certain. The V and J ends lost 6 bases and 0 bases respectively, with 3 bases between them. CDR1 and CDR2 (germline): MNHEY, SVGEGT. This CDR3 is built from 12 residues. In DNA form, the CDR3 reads TGTGCCAGCAGGGACTCCTACAATGAGCAGTTCTTC. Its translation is CASRDSYNEQFF.

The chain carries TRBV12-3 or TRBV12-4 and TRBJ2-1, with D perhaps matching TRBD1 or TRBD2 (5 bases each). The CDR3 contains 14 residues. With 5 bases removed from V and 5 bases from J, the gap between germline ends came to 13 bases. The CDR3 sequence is CASSLRDGNNEQFF. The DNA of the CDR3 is TGTGCCAGCAGTCTCAGGGACGGAAACAATGAGCAGTTCTTC.

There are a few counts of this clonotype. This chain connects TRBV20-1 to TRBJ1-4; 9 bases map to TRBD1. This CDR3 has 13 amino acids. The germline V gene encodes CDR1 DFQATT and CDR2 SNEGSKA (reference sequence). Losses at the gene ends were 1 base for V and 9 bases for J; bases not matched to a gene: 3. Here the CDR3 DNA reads TGCAGTGCTAGAGTCGGGACAGGGCAAAAACTGTTTTTT. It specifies CSARVGTGQKLFF.

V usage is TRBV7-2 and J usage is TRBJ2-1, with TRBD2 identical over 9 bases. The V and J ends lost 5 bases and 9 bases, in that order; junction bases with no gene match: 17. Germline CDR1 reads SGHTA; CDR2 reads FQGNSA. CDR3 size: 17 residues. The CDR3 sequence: CASSPTGLASRVSEQFF. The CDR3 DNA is TGTGCCAGCAGCCCAACGGGACTAGCCTCGAGAGTTAGTGAGCAGTTCTTC.

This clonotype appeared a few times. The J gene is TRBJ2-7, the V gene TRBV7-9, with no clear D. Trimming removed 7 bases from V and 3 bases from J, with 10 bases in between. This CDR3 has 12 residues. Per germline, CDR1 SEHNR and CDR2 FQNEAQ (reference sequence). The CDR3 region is CASTKGNYEQYF. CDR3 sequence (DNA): TGTGCCAGCACCAAGGGAAACTACGAGCAGTACTTC.

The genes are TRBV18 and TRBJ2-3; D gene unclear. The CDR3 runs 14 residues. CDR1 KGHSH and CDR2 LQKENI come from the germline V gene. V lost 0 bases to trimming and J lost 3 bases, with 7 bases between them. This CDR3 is CASSPPPTTDTQYF. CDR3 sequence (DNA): TGTGCCAGCTCACCACCGCCCACGACAGATACGCAGTATTTT.

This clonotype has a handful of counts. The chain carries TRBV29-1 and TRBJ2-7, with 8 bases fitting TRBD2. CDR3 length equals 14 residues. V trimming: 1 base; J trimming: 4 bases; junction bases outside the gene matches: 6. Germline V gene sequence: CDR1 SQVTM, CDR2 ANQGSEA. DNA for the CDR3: TGCAGCGTTGAAGGGCCTAGCGGGTGGTACGAGCAGTACTTC. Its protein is CSVEGPSGWYEQYF.

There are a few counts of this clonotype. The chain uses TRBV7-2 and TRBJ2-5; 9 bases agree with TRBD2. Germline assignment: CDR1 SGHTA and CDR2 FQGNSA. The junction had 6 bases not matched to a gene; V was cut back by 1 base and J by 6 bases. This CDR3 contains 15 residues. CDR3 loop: CASSLEAGGPKTQYF. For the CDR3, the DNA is TGTGCCAGCAGCTTAGAGGCGGGAGGGCCAAAGACCCAGTACTTC. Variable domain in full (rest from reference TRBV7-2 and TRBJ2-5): GAGVSQSPSNKVTEKGKDVELRCDPISGHTALYWYRQSLGQGLEFLIYFQGNSAPDKSGLPSDRFSAERTGGSVSTLTIQRTQQEDSAVYLCASSLEAGGPKTQYFGPGTRLLVL.

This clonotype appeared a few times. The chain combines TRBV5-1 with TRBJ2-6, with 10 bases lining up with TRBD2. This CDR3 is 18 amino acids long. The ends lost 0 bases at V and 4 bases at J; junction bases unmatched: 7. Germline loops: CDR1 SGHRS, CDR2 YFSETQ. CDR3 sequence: CASSLGLAGVQGANVLTF. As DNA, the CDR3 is TGCGCCAGCAGCTTGGGGCTAGCGGGAGTTCAAGGGGCCAACGTCCTGACTTTC.

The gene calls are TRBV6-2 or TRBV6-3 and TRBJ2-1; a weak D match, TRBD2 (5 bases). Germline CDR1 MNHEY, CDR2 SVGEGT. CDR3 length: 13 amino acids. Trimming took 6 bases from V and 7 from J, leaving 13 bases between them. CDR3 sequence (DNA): TGTGCCAGCAGGCCTACTAGTTTTAATGAGCAGTTCTTC. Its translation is CASRPTSFNEQFF.

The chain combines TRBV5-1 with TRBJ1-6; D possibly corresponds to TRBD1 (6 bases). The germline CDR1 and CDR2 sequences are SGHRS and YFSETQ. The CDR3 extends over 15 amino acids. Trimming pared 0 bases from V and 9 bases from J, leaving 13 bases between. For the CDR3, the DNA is TGCGCCAGCAGCTTGGACAGGGCTGGGGGTTCACCCCTCCACTTT. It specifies CASSLDRAGGSPLHF.

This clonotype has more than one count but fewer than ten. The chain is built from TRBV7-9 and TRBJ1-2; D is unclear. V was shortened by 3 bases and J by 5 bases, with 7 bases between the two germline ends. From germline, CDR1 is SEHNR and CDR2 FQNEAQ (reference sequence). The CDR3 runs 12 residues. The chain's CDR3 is CASSFGGYGYTF. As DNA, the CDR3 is TGTGCCAGCAGCTTTGGAGGGTATGGCTACACCTTC.